The rows below give T cell receptor beta chains drawn from one sample of a study of shared clonotypes between healthy human individuals. TCRdb's table, derived via immunoSEQ multiplex PCR, lists solely in-frame clones and lacks some. The sample holds about 480,000 clones, 79% seen once. Sequenced material: PBMCs. The receptors here all came from a woman in her thirties or forties in good health. Some clones in this sample may be carry-over from other donors' samples. Both conserved end residues are part of each CDR3. D genes are given only for firm matches. Clone size is given for some rows only: seen once, a few or many times, or a class if the clone is expanded.

V gene,D gene,J gene,clone size,CDR3 protein,CDR3 DNA
TRBV27,.,TRBJ1-1,.,CASSLRVIPNTEAFF,TGTGCCAGCAGTTTACGGGTCATCCCGAACACTGAAGCTTTCTTT
TRBV5-1,TRBD2,TRBJ2-5,.,CASSLGLAPGETQYF,TGCGCCAGCAGCTTGGGACTAGCTCCGGGAGAGACCCAGTACTTC
TRBV9,.,TRBJ2-3,.,CASSLRGLEDTQYF,TGTGCCAGCAGCCTTCGCGGGTTGGAGGATACGCAGTATTTT
TRBV20-1,.,TRBJ2-5,.,CSARSVGAQYF,TGCAGTGCTAGGTCCGTGGGGGCCCAGTACTTC
TRBV2,TRBD1,TRBJ2-2,many,CASRVGTGGRHAGELFF,TGTGCCAGCAGGGTTGGGACAGGTGGACGGCATGCCGGGGAGCTGTTTTTT
TRBV18,TRBD1,TRBJ1-2,.,CASSPLDRAVIDGYTF,TGTGCCAGCTCACCACTGGACAGGGCGGTTATAGATGGCTACACCTTC
TRBV27,.,TRBJ1-1,.,CASSLLPGEAFF,TGTGCCAGCAGTTTATTGCCGGGAGAAGCTTTCTTT
TRBV13,.,TRBJ1-1,.,CASSLSRANTEAFF,TGTGCCAGCAGCTTGAGCCGGGCGAACACTGAAGCTTTCTTT
TRBV9,.,TRBJ2-1,.,CASSVASPGSNEQFF,TGTGCCAGCAGCGTAGCTAGTCCAGGTTCCAATGAGCAGTTCTTC
TRBV6-1,.,TRBJ1-5,.,CASKYSGQINQPQHF,TGTGCCAGCAAGTACTCCGGACAGATAAATCAGCCCCAGCATTTT
TRBV2,TRBD2,TRBJ2-5,.,CASSARGEETQYF,TGTGCCAGCAGTGCGCGGGGGGAAGAGACCCAGTACTTC
TRBV5-1,.,TRBJ1-5,few,CASSPGSQNQPQHF,TGCGCCAGCAGCCCCGGGAGTCAAAATCAGCCCCAGCATTTT
TRBV27,.,TRBJ2-7,.,CASRLMVGLYEQYF,TGTGCCAGCAGGCTTATGGTTGGGCTTTACGAGCAGTACTTC
TRBV7-9,.,TRBJ2-1,.,CASGRVDGLDYNEQFF,TGTGCCAGTGGTCGGGTAGATGGGCTCGACTACAATGAGCAGTTCTTC
TRBV28,TRBD1,TRBJ1-5,.,CASSFFARGHGNQPQHF,TGTGCCAGCAGTTTTTTTGCAAGGGGGCATGGCAATCAGCCCCAGCATTTT
TRBV5-4,TRBD2,TRBJ2-2,few,CASRPQPGLAGVATGELFF,TGTGCCAGCAGACCTCAACCGGGACTAGCGGGAGTTGCCACCGGGGAGCTGTTTTTT
TRBV19,TRBD2,TRBJ2-7,.,CASSRTSGRTFGSYEQYF,TGTGCCAGTAGTCGGACTAGCGGGAGGACCTTCGGCTCCTACGAGCAGTACTTC
TRBV6-1,.,TRBJ2-6,.,CASTDRVSGANVLTF,TGTGCCAGCACCGATCGGGTTTCCGGGGCCAACGTCCTGACTTTC
TRBV14,.,TRBJ1-4,.,CANMRGLATNEKLFF,TGTGCCAACATGAGGGGCCTCGCAACTAATGAAAAACTGTTTTTT
TRBV19,TRBD1,TRBJ1-5,few,CAAHGTGGQPQHF,TGTGCGGCCCACGGGACAGGGGGTCAGCCCCAGCATTTT
TRBV6-5,.,TRBJ2-2,.,CASSYSSGTGELFF,TGTGCCAGCAGTTACTCGAGTGGAACTGGGGAGCTGTTTTTT
TRBV5-4,TRBD1,TRBJ2-1,.,CASSWDRAGDEQFF,TGTGCCAGCAGCTGGGACAGGGCCGGCGATGAGCAGTTCTTC
TRBV5-6,.,TRBJ1-1,.,CASSWWSSKSGVFFSEAFF,TGTGCCAGCAGTTGGTGGAGCTCTAAAAGCGGCGTTTTTTTCAGTGAAGCTTTCTTT
TRBV25-1,TRBD2,TRBJ2-1,few,CASSEPSGSYNEQFF,TGTGCCAGCAGTGAACCTAGCGGGAGCTACAATGAGCAGTTCTTC
TRBV19,TRBD1,TRBJ2-2,few,CASRGFGELFF,TGTGCCAGCAGGGGGTTCGGGGAGCTGTTTTTT
TRBV7-2,TRBD2,TRBJ2-1,.,CASSRVGTSGVYNEQFF,TGTGCCAGCAGCCGAGTTGGCACTAGCGGAGTATACAATGAGCAGTTCTTC
TRBV5-1,.,TRBJ1-1,few,CASSSGNSNTEAFF,TGCGCCAGCAGCTCAGGGAACTCGAACACTGAAGCTTTCTTT
TRBV28,.,TRBJ1-4,.,CASSKGVAEKLFF,TGTGCCAGCAGCAAAGGGGTAGCTGAAAAACTGTTTTTT
TRBV2,.,TRBJ2-1,.,CASKRYNEQFF,TGTGCCAGCAAACGTTACAATGAGCAGTTCTTC
TRBV5-1,TRBD2,TRBJ2-1,.,CASSRAGETYNEQFF,TGCGCCAGTTCAAGAGCGGGGGAAACCTACAATGAGCAGTTCTTC
TRBV30,.,TRBJ2-6,.,CAWSRGRVSSGANVLTF,TGTGCCTGGAGTCGCGGCAGGGTGAGCTCTGGGGCCAACGTCCTGACTTTC
TRBV11-2,TRBD2,TRBJ2-5,.,CASSLGSSGRVETQYF,TGTGCCAGCAGCTTAGGGAGTAGCGGGAGGGTAGAGACCCAGTACTTC
TRBV7-9,TRBD1,TRBJ2-5,.,CASSQWTGLQETQYF,TGTGCCAGCAGCCAGTGGACAGGGCTCCAAGAGACCCAGTACTTC
TRBV5-8,.,TRBJ1-4,.,CASSLRGVTNEKLFF,TGTGCCAGCAGCTTAAGGGGAGTAACTAATGAAAAACTGTTTTTT
TRBV5-1,.,TRBJ1-4,.,CASSGGVSEKLFF,TGCGCCAGCAGCGGGGGGGTGTCTGAAAAACTGTTTTTT
TRBV19,.,TRBJ2-1,.,CASLGQRYNEQFF,TGTGCCAGCTTAGGACAGCGCTACAATGAGCAGTTCTTC
TRBV19,.,TRBJ2-5,.,CATSHAGYGETQYF,TGTGCCACCTCCCACGCAGGGTATGGGGAGACCCAGTACTTC
TRBV2,.,TRBJ1-3,.,CASRQDRSGNTIYF,TGTGCCAGCAGGCAGGACCGCTCTGGAAACACCATATATTTT
TRBV5-1,.,TRBJ2-3,.,CASSLGGRSTDTQYF,TGCGCCAGCAGCTTGGGAGGCAGATCCACAGATACGCAGTATTTT
TRBV11-2,.,TRBJ1-4,.,CASSSFRASNEKLFF,TGTGCCAGCAGCTCTTTCAGGGCCAGCAATGAAAAACTGTTTTTT
TRBV7-2,.,TRBJ2-1,.,CASSGGRPFGSSNEQFF,TGTGCCAGCAGCGGGGGGAGGCCCTTTGGGTCGAGTAATGAGCAGTTCTTC
TRBV5-1,TRBD1,TRBJ2-3,.,CASSLSGGGTDTQYF,TGCGCCAGCAGCTTGTCAGGGGGCGGGACAGATACGCAGTATTTT
TRBV19,TRBD1,TRBJ2-1,few,CASSMGTGGPNEQFF,TGTGCCAGTAGTATGGGGACAGGGGGCCCCAATGAGCAGTTCTTC
TRBV19,.,TRBJ2-2,.,CASSPSFTGELFF,TGTGCCAGTAGTCCAAGTTTCACCGGGGAGCTGTTTTTT
TRBV4-1,.,TRBJ1-1,once,CASSQGRTLEAFF,TGCGCCAGCAGCCAAGGTAGGACCTTAGAAGCTTTCTTT
TRBV28,TRBD2,TRBJ2-1,.,CASSLQGLAGGGYEQFF,TGTGCCAGCAGTCTCCAGGGACTAGCGGGAGGGGGGTATGAGCAGTTCTTC
TRBV28,.,TRBJ1-6,.,CASSGDSPLHF,TGTGCCAGTTCGGGAGATTCACCCCTCCACTTT
TRBV7-3,TRBD1,TRBJ1-1,.,CASSLTGLRNMNTEAFF,TGTGCCAGCAGCTTGACAGGGCTCCGGAACATGAACACTGAAGCTTTCTTT
TRBV11-1,.,TRBJ1-1,.,CASRDWTSRNTEAFF,TGTGCCAGCCGCGACTGGACAAGCCGGAACACTGAAGCTTTCTTT
TRBV2,TRBD2,TRBJ2-3,.,CASRETSGSRDTQYF,TGTGCCAGCAGGGAGACTAGCGGGAGTCGGGATACGCAGTATTTT
TRBV18,.,TRBJ2-1,.,CASSPATGKRNEQFF,TGTGCCAGCTCACCGGCCACAGGGAAACGGAATGAGCAGTTCTTC
TRBV27,TRBD1,TRBJ1-1,.,CASRRTGTNTEAFF,TGTGCCAGCAGGAGGACAGGGACGAACACTGAAGCTTTCTTT
TRBV6-6,.,TRBJ2-3,.,CASSYLPGPRGDTQYF,TGTGCCAGCAGTTACCTCCCGGGCCCGAGGGGGGATACGCAGTATTTT
TRBV20-1,.,TRBJ2-5,once,CSVLGQETQYF,TGCAGTGTCCTGGGACAAGAGACCCAGTACTTC
TRBV5-8,TRBD2,TRBJ2-5,.,CASSSRTSWETQYF,TGTGCCAGCAGCTCGAGGACTAGCTGGGAGACCCAGTACTTC
TRBV9,.,TRBJ2-7,.,CASSVNDWGAYEQYF,TGTGCCAGCAGCGTAAATGACTGGGGAGCGTACGAGCAGTACTTC
TRBV30,.,TRBJ2-1,.,CAWSVRNSGNYNEQFF,TGTGCCTGGAGTGTACGGAATAGCGGAAATTACAATGAGCAGTTCTTC